This T cell receptor (beta chain) comes out of a study of OX40 agonist ivuxolimab in advanced cancers. Overall study context: The study enrolled dose-escalation patients with hepatocellular carcinoma, melanoma, renal cell or head and neck cancer. The study's findings and limits: Expanded clones were, on average, more numerous among CD8+ T cells than CD4+. Specificity for antigen went undetermined in the expanded peripheral T cells.

Profiling relied on immunoSEQ multiplex PCR, and the TCRdb table lists in-frame clones only, not all of them. Of more than 20,000 clones in the sample, 65% to 80% were seen once. Patients who had autoimmune disease history or got systemic immunosuppression were left out. On this clone itself: Its antigen is unknown.

The TCR sequence derives from an adult with an advanced solid tumor such as melanoma, head and neck, liver or kidney cancer. The sample consisted of CD4+ or CD8+ T cells sorted from blood, taken in a trial of the OX40 agonist ivuxolimab.

The CDR3 DNA reads as TGTGCCAGCAGCTTGGGTCTGCGGGGCCACGAGCAGTACTTC. Protein: CASSLGLRGHEQYF. The chain is built from TRBV5-6 and TRBJ2-7; a possible D gene is TRBD2 (6 bases). Germline CDR1 and CDR2: SGHDT and YYEEEE. The ends were cut back, 0 bases at V and 5 bases at J, with 12 bases in the middle. The CDR3 covers 14 residues.